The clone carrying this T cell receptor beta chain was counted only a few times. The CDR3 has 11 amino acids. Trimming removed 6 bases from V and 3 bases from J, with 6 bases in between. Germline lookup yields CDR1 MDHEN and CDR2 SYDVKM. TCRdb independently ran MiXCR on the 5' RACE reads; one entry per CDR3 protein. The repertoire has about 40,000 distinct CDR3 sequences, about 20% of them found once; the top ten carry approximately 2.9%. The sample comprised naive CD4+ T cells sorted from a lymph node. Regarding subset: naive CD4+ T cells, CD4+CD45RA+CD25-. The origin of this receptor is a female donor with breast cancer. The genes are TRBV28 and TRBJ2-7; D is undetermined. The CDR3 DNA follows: TGTGCCAGCAGAGGTGGCTACGAGCAGTACTTC. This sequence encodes CASRGGYEQYF. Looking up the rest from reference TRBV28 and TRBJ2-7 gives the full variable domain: DVKVTQSSRYLVKRTGEKVFLECVQDMDHENMFWYRQDPGLGLRLIYFSYDVKMKEKGDIPEGYSVSREKKERFSLILESASTNQTSMYLCASRGGYEQYFGPGTRLTVT.